The present entry profiles one TCR beta chain with its context. Its specificity is unknown. The data were taken from a study of T cell repertoires in cytomegalovirus infection. Study at large: Matching HLA type and CMV infection were both indicated by public TCR beta signatures. Study-wide findings and caveats: Clonotypes of TCR beta that were HLA-C-restricted and CMV-specific dominated the ex vivo response.

V lost 0 bases and J 4 bases, leaving 10 bases between the germline ends. This CDR3 has 15 residues. Per germline, CDR1 MNHEY and CDR2 SVGAGI. TCRdb reprocessed the reads via MiXCR and lists one record per CDR3 protein. The table shows approximately 1,000,000 distinct CDR3 sequences, with roughly 30% occurring only once. The TCR originated in a human donor in good health (CMV status not recorded). Some clones in this sample may be carry-over from other donors' samples. This sample comprised cultured CD8+ T cells from PBMCs, obtained from culture after CMV antigen stimulation. The chain uses TRBV6-5 and TRBJ2-1; tentatively, D is TRBD2 (6 bases). The CDR3 DNA reads TGTGCCAGCAGTTACTCTATGGGACTTTACAATGAGCAGTTCTTC. It yields the protein CASSYSMGLYNEQFF.